The T cell receptor beta chain described here comes from a study of T cells in Graves' hyperthyroidism and ophthalmopathy. Study-level results: Blood also carried most thyroid clonotypes expanded above 0.001.

As regards this clonotype: What it recognizes is unknown.

Trimming stripped 2 bases from V and 4 bases from J, with 11 bases between. Germline loops: CDR1 MNHNS, CDR2 SASEGT. The CDR3 loop spans 14 amino acids. Authors of the study amplified TCR beta CDR3 regions from RNA transcripts. In the first-round RT-PCR of the TCR CDR3, the HTBI primer set was used. Each CDR3 protein gets one entry after TCRdb re-called the multiplex PCR reads with MiXCR. Among over 400,000 distinct CDR3 sequences listed, 20% to 25% were seen once. Sample: blood. J is TRBJ2-5 and V is TRBV6-1, with a possible D match to TRBD2 (6 bases). This clonotype was sampled from a woman aged 70-85 years with Graves' ophthalmopathy. As DNA, the CDR3 is TGTGCCAGCAGTGAACAGGAGGGTCTAGAGACCCAGTACTTC. As protein: CASSEQEGLETQYF.